This TCR beta chain was recorded in a study of blood T cell repertoires in COVID-19. Overall study: The origin of the acute and convalescent COVID-19 samples was the United States, Italy and Spain. T cells, B-cell-depleted T cells, or PBMCs provided the cDNA or gDNA that served as material.

The germline gives CDR1 MNHEY, CDR2 SMNVEV (reference sequence). The CDR3 covers 16 residues. With V trimmed by 8 bases and J by 4 bases, 15 bases remained unmatched. TCRdb's copy holds only in-frame clones and misses some; the assay was immunoSEQ multiplex PCR. The table includes approximately 200,000 clones, around 87% detected once. The TCR originated in a woman aged 18-35 years in a cohort exposed to, infected with or recovered from COVID-19 (not recorded which). The sample consisted of PBMCs or T cells enriched from blood (not recorded which). This chain uses TRBV27 with TRBJ2-7; TRBD2 aligns across 9 bases. CDR3 sequence: CASCPAGGPGFYEQYF. The CDR3 DNA reads TGTGCCAGCTGTCCAGCGGGGGGCCCCGGGTTTTACGAGCAGTACTTC.